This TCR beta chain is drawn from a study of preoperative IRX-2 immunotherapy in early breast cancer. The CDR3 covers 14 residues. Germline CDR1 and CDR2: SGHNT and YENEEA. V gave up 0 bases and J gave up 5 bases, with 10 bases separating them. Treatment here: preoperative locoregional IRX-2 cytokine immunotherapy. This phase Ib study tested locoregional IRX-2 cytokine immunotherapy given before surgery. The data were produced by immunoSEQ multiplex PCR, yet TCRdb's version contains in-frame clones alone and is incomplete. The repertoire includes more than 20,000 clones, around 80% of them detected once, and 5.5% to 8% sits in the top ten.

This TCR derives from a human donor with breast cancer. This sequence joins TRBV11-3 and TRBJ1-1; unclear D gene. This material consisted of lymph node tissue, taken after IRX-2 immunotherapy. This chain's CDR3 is CASSLEGSWTEAFF. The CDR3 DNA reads TGTGCCAGCAGCTTAGAAGGGTCCTGGACTGAAGCTTTCTTT. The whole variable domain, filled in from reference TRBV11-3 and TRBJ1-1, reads EAGVVQSPRYKIIEKKQPVAFWCNPISGHNTLYWYLQNLGQGPELLIRYENEEAVDDSQLPKDRFSAERLKGVDSTLKIQPAELGDSAVYLCASSLEGSWTEAFFGQGTRLTVV.